The source of this T cell receptor (beta chain) is a study of cytomegalovirus exposure and HLA in healthy donors. CDR3 length equals 14 residues. Germline V gene lookup returns CDR1 KGHSH and CDR2 LQKENI. After removal of 4 bases from V and 0 bases from J, the junction contained 2 bases not matched to a gene. The PCR employed 60 Vbeta primers together with 13 Jbeta primers. Clones were sequenced by immunoSEQ multiplex PCR, and TCRdb holds only the in-frame ones, with some missing. The table records fewer than 150,000 clones, around 77% of them present only once. Comment on this clone: Antigen specificity is unknown.

Findings of the study overall: Reportedly, fewer N-insertions than the approximately 680-donor mean appeared in an Asian-associated ancestry cluster in a later analysis. Overall, roughly 170 TCR beta chains were annotated as cytomegalovirus-associated.

This chain joins TRBV18 and TRBJ1-1; 7 positions agree with TRBD1. The sequence derives from a man between 45 and 60 years old in good health and CMV-seronegative. Source material: PBMCs. CDR3 bases: TGTGCCAGCTCACTACAGGGGATGAACACTGAAGCTTTCTTT. Encoded protein: CASSLQGMNTEAFF.